This TCR beta chain was captured by sequencing in a study of cytomegalovirus exposure and HLA in healthy donors. Study-wide findings and caveats: The investigators catalogued 160 or so TCR beta chains as cytomegalovirus-associated.

A word on this clone: Its cognate antigen is unknown.

The method was immunoSEQ multiplex PCR; TCRdb's version includes in-frame clones alone and lacks a portion of them. The sample gives 110,000 or so clones, about 90% of which show up once; roughly 2.2% is in the top ten. The receptor comes from a woman under 30 in good health and CMV-seronegative. Sequencing used PBMCs.

The CDR3 loop reads CASSFSLRGRVISPDTQYF. Written as DNA, the CDR3 is TGTGCCAGCAGCTTTTCTCTGAGGGGGCGCGTAATTTCGCCCGATACGCAGTATTTT. The chain has TRBV7-6 and TRBJ2-3, with TRBD1 matching over 7 bases. The CDR3 totals 19 residues. From germline, CDR1 is SGHVS and CDR2 FNYEAQ. Unmatched junction bases numbered 21, after V lost 3 bases and J lost 6 bases.